The 8 T cell receptor beta chains listed next were all sequenced from one sample in a study of blood T cell repertoires in COVID-19. TCRdb keeps only in-frame clones here, not all; method: immunoSEQ multiplex PCR. The sample holds roughly 230,000 clones, approximately 85% seen once. Sequencing was carried out using peripheral blood. These receptors were taken from a man aged 45 to 65 with COVID-19, enrolled during active disease.

The chain has TRBV30 and TRBJ2-7; 7 positions match TRBD1. After removal of 1 base from V and 6 bases from J, the junction contained 6 bases not matched to a gene. The V gene's germline CDR1 is GTSNPN and CDR2 SVGIG (reference sequence). The CDR3 consists of 13 residues. The CDR3 sequence is CAWSGSPGGEQYF. CDR3 nucleotide sequence: TGTGCCTGGAGTGGGTCCCCAGGGGGCGAGCAGTACTTC.

The chain combines TRBV7-3 with TRBJ2-1; TRBD1 aligns across 9 bases. The germline CDR1 and CDR2 sequences are SGHTA and FQGTGA. V lost 2 bases and J lost 7; bases outside the gene matches: 3. The CDR3 is 14 amino acids. The CDR3 spells CASSLGTGSNEQFF. CDR3 in DNA: TGTGCCAGCAGCTTAGGGACAGGGTCAAATGAGCAGTTCTTC.

The chain has TRBV10-3 and TRBJ1-1, with TRBD1 matching 8 bases. V shed 7 bases and J 2 bases; nucleotides not matched to a gene: 6. There are 14 residues in the CDR3. In germline, CDR1 is ENHRY, CDR2 SYGVKD. CDR3 protein: CAIKPGQENTEAFF. The CDR3 DNA reads TGTGCCATCAAACCGGGACAGGAAAACACTGAAGCTTTCTTT.

The chain couples TRBV3-1 (or the pseudogene TRBV3-2) to TRBJ1-2, with 7 bases that match TRBD1. J was trimmed by 5 bases and V by 4 bases; bases with no gene match: 10. Germline-derived CDR1 and CDR2 are LGHDT and YNNKEL (reference sequence). CDR3 length: 15 amino acids. The CDR3, as DNA: TGTGCCAGCAGCCCTTCAGGGGGATTGACTTATGGCTACACCTTC. It encodes CASSPSGGLTYGYTF.

The rearrangement joins TRBV6-1 to TRBJ1-6, with 8 bases matching TRBD1. Losses at the gene ends were 2 bases for V and 9 bases for J; bases not matched to a gene: 3. The germline V gene has CDR1 MNHNS and CDR2 SASEGT. There are 14 residues in the CDR3. The CDR3 protein is CASSERDRTSPLHF. The CDR3 region has the DNA TGTGCCAGCAGTGAACGGGACAGGACTTCACCCCTCCACTTT.

The rearrangement uses TRBV20-1 and TRBJ1-6; 10 nucleotides match TRBD1. Germline V CDR1 and CDR2: DFQATT, SNEGSKA (reference sequence). The CDR3 runs to 20 residues. Trimming took 3 bases from V and 1 from J; bases not matched to a gene: 15. In nucleotides, the CDR3 is TGCAGTGCTAGTAAGAGTAAAAAGACAGGGGGCCTTTCCTATAATTCACCCCTCCACTTT. It yields the protein CSASKSKKTGGLSYNSPLHF.

This rearrangement joins TRBV4-2 to TRBJ2-1, with D maybe TRBD2 (5 bases). Trimming removed 0 bases from V and 6 bases from J, with 12 bases in between. The germline V gene encodes CDR1 LGHNA and CDR2 YNFKEQ. This CDR3 region has 15 residues. The CDR3: CASSQDSRLANEQFF. In DNA form, the CDR3 reads TGTGCCAGCAGCCAAGATAGTAGGCTAGCCAATGAGCAGTTCTTC.

The chain carries TRBV4-1 and TRBJ1-4; 11 bases are a match to TRBD1. The V and J ends lost 8 bases and 7 bases, in that order; junction bases with no gene match: 6. Germline loops: CDR1 MGHRA, CDR2 YSYEKL. This CDR3 is 14 amino acids long. The CDR3 is CASRDRGRAEKLFF. The CDR3 DNA is TGCGCCAGCCGGGACAGGGGGAGAGCTGAAAAACTGTTTTTT.